What follows are 5 T cell receptor beta chains derived from one specimen sequenced in a study of CD8 T cells in Susac syndrome. When the RNA was reverse transcribed, random hexamers were used with an input of about 0.5 to 1 ug. TCRdb re-called the immunoSEQ multiplex PCR reads with MiXCR, one entry per CDR3 protein. The sample holds approximately 70,000 distinct CDR3 sequences, 96% seen once. The sequenced sample was CD4+ T cells from PBMCs. These receptor sequences come from a human donor with multiple sclerosis.

J is TRBJ1-3 and V is TRBV12-3 or TRBV12-4; 8 nucleotides align to TRBD1. J gave up 2 bases and V 6 bases, and 6 bases lay outside the gene matches. The CDR3 is 15 residues long. CDR3 in DNA: TGTGCCAGCAGCTGGGACAGGCCCGCTGGAAACACCATATATTTT. Protein: CASSWDRPAGNTIYF.

This chain uses TRBV3-1 with TRBJ1-1, with a weak D call TRBD1 (5 bases). CDR3 length: 14 residues. The V and J ends lost 1 base and 4 bases respectively, with 10 bases between them. Germline V CDR1 and CDR2: LGHDT, YNNKEL (reference sequence). CDR3 sequence reads: CASSQGYGGTEAFF. The CDR3 coding sequence is TGTGCCAGCAGCCAAGGTTACGGGGGCACTGAAGCTTTCTTT.

This clonotype was seen a single time. The chain's CDR3 is CATAGTANTGELFF. CDR3 DNA: TGTGCCACCGCGGGGACAGCGAACACCGGGGAGCTGTTTTTT. The V gene is TRBV24-1, the J gene TRBJ2-2; a weak D match, TRBD1 (7 bases). The germline V gene encodes CDR1 KGHDR and CDR2 SFDVKD. Trimming shortened V by 9 bases and J by 0 bases, and 10 bases separated the two germline ends. The CDR3 loop spans 14 amino acids.

The chain combines TRBV7-6 with TRBJ2-5; 8 bases align to TRBD2. Per germline, CDR1 SGHVS and CDR2 FNYEAQ. V lost 5 bases and J lost 5; bases outside the gene matches: 7. The CDR3 is made up of 14 amino acids. The CDR3 nucleotides read TGTGCCAGCAGCCTCCGGACTAGCCGGGAGACCCAGTACTTC. As protein: CASSLRTSRETQYF.

This clonotype has only one observation. The chain couples TRBV30 to TRBJ1-5, with D uncertain. There are 14 residues in the CDR3. Germline CDR1 is GTSNPN and CDR2 is SVGIG (reference sequence). The ends were cut back, 0 bases at V and 6 bases at J, with 12 bases in the middle. The CDR3 spells CAWSVPLSGQPQHF. As DNA, the CDR3 is TGTGCCTGGAGTGTACCACTTAGTGGTCAGCCCCAGCATTTT.